A single T cell receptor beta chain is shown here with its context. This clone was seen just once. Its cognate antigen has yet to be identified. Base-call qualities are not available, and no considerably larger clone is one nucleotide away. Taken with the paper, the label for time point translates to: before neoadjuvant nivolumab. None of the patients had received prior systemic or radiation treatment, and all were newly diagnosed with stage II-IVA oral cavity squamous cell carcinoma. Everyone in the cohort had locally advanced, HPV-negative oral cavity squamous cell carcinoma. Peripheral blood mononuclear cells were analyzed directly, without maintenance or expansion in culture. Samples were obtained from a longitudinal correlative study of a single-arm phase II trial of neoadjuvant nivolumab in oral cavity squamous cell carcinoma. Subject-matched pre- and post-treatment PBMCs and tumors from three responders and three non-responders underwent genomic DNA-based TCRbeta sequencing. Peripheral blood mononuclear cells were collected once before nivolumab treatment and again after treatment, at the time of surgery. Genomic DNA was isolated from PBMCs using the Maxwell RSC DNA from Cells kit.

The data belong to a study of neoadjuvant anti-PD-1 for oral cavity cancer (TCRdb year 2021). Study-wide context: Before curative-intent surgical resection, most patients were given three to four biweekly doses of nivolumab at 3 mg/kg. For patients who did not progress, a fourth nivolumab dose was given around day 43, followed by definitive surgical resection on days 50-56. There were 12 to 13 patients in the parent correlative cohort, and the response rate was less than 40%. Responders were defined as patients with complete response, partial response or stable disease by RECIST 1.1; non-responders were defined as patients with progression. Study-wide findings and limitations: A higher pretreatment blood Treg/Th17 ratio correlated with both higher pretreatment blood TCRbeta clonality and lower post-treatment tumor TCRbeta clonality. Only a few patients per response group were included in the TCR analyses, and the authors called for validation in larger cohorts. After neoadjuvant nivolumab, non-responders showed significantly higher T cell clonality (Gini index) in PBMCs than responders did.

The germline V gene provides CDR1 KGHSH and CDR2 LQKENI. V drops 6 bases and J drops 8 bases, leaving 13 bases in between. The CDR3, from cysteine to phenylalanine, totals 13 residues. Kept here is only the CDR3 DNA, which spans 39 bases and is read in frame from base 1. For deep sequencing of PBMC libraries, mostly approximately 460 ng of input genomic DNA was used, and six replicates were run per sample. Following the manufacturer's instructions, the team built TCRbeta libraries using the immunoSEQ hsTCRbeta kit. Sequencing of the completed libraries took place using an Illumina NovaSeq 6000 S4 flow cell after they had been pooled to about 3 nM. Per the source publication's procedure: The immunoSEQ Analyzer handled quality control and preprocessing of the raw data. The analysis was restricted to productive rearrangements, with each unique CDR3 amino acid sequence defining a clonotype. Repertoire clonality was estimated as the Gini-Simpson index, which was computed with the R package tcR. Gini indices were compared with Student's t test, and associations with tumor size change were assessed by Pearson correlation. The source is immuneACCESS, and TCRdb retained only in-frame sequences with V and J called. Part of the clones is not carried over; for the studies checked, unresolved V genes explain less than half of this, and the remainder is unexplained. The V and J calls and clone size come from that table; D and trimming were worked out from the DNA. The sample table records over 11,000 clones; over 55% of these occur just once. 3.1% of the sample lies in the top ten.

The sequence came from a person aged 35-79 years with oral cavity squamous cell carcinoma. The rearrangement combines TRBV18 with TRBJ2-2; the D gene remains uncertain. The source was PBMCs, collected before nivolumab (anti-PD-1) treatment. CDR3 reads: CASSAMVLGELFF. Read as DNA, the sequence is TGTGCCAGCTCCGCGATGGTCTTAGGGGAGCTGTTTTTT.